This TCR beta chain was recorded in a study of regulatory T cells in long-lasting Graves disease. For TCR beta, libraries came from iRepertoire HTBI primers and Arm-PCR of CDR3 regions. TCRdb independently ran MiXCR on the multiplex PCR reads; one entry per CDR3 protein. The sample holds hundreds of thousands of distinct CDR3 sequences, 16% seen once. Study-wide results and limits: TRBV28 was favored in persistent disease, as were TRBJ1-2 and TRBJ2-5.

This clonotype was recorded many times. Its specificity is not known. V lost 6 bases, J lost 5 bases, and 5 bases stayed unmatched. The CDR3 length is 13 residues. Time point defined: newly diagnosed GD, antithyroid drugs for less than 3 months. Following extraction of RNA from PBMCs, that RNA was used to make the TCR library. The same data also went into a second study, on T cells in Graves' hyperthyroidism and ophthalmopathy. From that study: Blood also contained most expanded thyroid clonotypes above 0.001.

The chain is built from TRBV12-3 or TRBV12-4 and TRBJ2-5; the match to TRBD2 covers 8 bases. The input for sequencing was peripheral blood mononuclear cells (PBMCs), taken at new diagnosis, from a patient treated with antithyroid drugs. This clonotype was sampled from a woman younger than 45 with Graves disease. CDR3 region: CASSRTSIETQYF. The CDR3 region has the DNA TGTGCCAGCAGCAGGACTAGCATCGAGACCCAGTACTTC.